The 21 T cell receptor beta chains reported below all come from one sample, sequenced in a study of blood T cells in healthy people across ages. The authors ran a second PCR of 7 to 11 cycles using a sample-barcoded 5' primer and a J-beta primer mix. TCRdb processed the 5' RACE reads anew with MiXCR; each CDR3 protein has one entry. The table lists more than 650,000 distinct CDR3 sequences, under 30% of them singletons. The data also belong to a second study, concerning T cells of mothers and their children.

Material for sequencing was blood. These receptors came from a boy younger than 18 in good health.

In regard to this clonotype: Likely a read error: the CDR3 ends without its conserved phenylalanine or tryptophan. The genes are TRBV5-1 and TRBJ2-7, with D unclear. V lost 4 bases and J 2 bases, leaving 4 bases between the germline ends. The V gene's germline CDR1 is SGHRS and CDR2 YFSETQ. The CDR3 runs 11 residues. The chain's CDR3 is CASSQTYEQYL. In nucleotides, the CDR3 is TGCGCCAGCAGCCAGACCTACGAGCAGTACCTC.

The V gene is TRBV9, the J gene TRBJ2-1, with 7 bases fitting TRBD2. V trimming: 3 bases; J trimming: 4 bases; junction bases outside the gene matches: 10. The CDR3 consists of 16 residues. Germline values: CDR1 SGDLS, CDR2 YYNGEE. Here the CDR3 reads CASSETTSPPYNEQFF. For the CDR3, the DNA is TGTGCCAGCAGCGAGACGACTAGCCCACCTTACAATGAGCAGTTCTTC.

This chain joins TRBV10-3 and TRBJ1-1; the D is unclear. V was pared by 7 bases and J by 8 bases, with 17 bases between. Germline loops: CDR1 ENHRY, CDR2 SYGVKD. CDR3 length: 13 amino acids. The CDR3 DNA sequence: TGTGCCATCACCCACGGAGATGGAGCCGAAGCTTTCTTT. Translation: CAITHGDGAEAFF.

This clonotype has just a few counts. The genes are TRBV6-6 and TRBJ2-3; D is undetermined. The CDR3 is 15 amino acids. V was shortened by 4 bases and J by 0 bases, with 11 bases between the two germline ends. The germline V gene encodes CDR1 MNHNY and CDR2 SVGAGI (reference sequence). CDR3 in amino acids: CASSFDGWSTDTQYF. In DNA form, the CDR3 reads TGTGCCAGCAGTTTCGACGGGTGGAGCACAGATACGCAGTATTTT.

This clonotype was recorded at least ten times. The V call is TRBV6-5, the J call TRBJ2-7; TRBD2 might be the D (5 bases). Germline CDR1 MNHEY, CDR2 SVGAGI. The CDR3 is made up of 16 amino acids. Trimming shortened V by 2 bases and J by 6 bases, and 20 bases separated the two germline ends. The CDR3 nucleotides are TGTGCCAGCAGTTACGATCTATCGGCAATCCGGGGCGAGCAGTACTTC. This sequence encodes CASSYDLSAIRGEQYF.

This chain uses TRBV4-1 with TRBJ2-1; D uncertain. In germline, CDR1 is MGHRA, CDR2 YSYEKL. The germline V and J ends were trimmed by 1 base and 5 bases, with 9 bases remaining between them. CDR3 size: 14 residues. The DNA of the CDR3 is TGCGCCAGCAGCCAAGTCGTCTTCAACAATGAGCAGTTCTTC. As protein: CASSQVVFNNEQFF.

This rearrangement joins TRBV5-1 to TRBJ2-7; TRBD2 agrees at 7 bases. V was pared by 2 bases and J by 4 bases, with 9 bases of the junction left unmatched. The CDR3 has 15 residues. Germline CDR1 and CDR2: SGHRS and YFSETQ. Written as DNA, the CDR3 is TGCGCCAGCAGCTTTAGCGGGTCCAACAGGTACGAGCAGTACTTC. It is translated as CASSFSGSNRYEQYF.

There are a few counts of this clonotype. This chain uses TRBV20-1 with TRBJ2-1, with a possible D match to TRBD2 (7 bases). V lost 3 bases and J lost 0, with 12 bases in between. The CDR3 sequence is 15 residues long. Germline CDR1 and CDR2: DFQATT and SNEGSKA (reference sequence). The DNA of the CDR3 is TGCAGTGCTAGGCGGGGGCTAACCTCCTACAATGAGCAGTTCTTC. This gives the protein CSARRGLTSYNEQFF.

The chain combines TRBV28 with TRBJ1-5; D perhaps matches TRBD1 (5 bases). The germline V gene has CDR1 MDHEN and CDR2 SYDVKM. V lost 6 bases and J lost 6, with 15 bases in between. The length of the CDR3 is 14 residues. CDR3 region: CASRPPGFVQPQHF. The CDR3 nucleotides read TGTGCCAGCAGGCCCCCAGGGTTCGTTCAGCCCCAGCATTTT.

This clonotype turned up a few times. The rearrangement links TRBV13 to TRBJ2-1; 8 positions agree with TRBD2. This CDR3 has 14 amino acids. The V gene end was trimmed by 4 bases and the J gene end by 7 bases; junction bases not matched to a gene: 6. CDR1 is PRHDT, CDR2 FYEKMQ, per germline (reference sequence). The CDR3 sequence: CASSSLRGGNEQFF. For the CDR3, the DNA is TGTGCCAGCAGCTCTCTTCGGGGGGGAAATGAGCAGTTCTTC.

In its sample, this clonotype was seen a few times. The chain is built from TRBV5-5 and TRBJ2-5; TRBD1 or TRBD2 may be the D gene (5 bases each). The J call may not be correct, given that the DNA end is closer to TRBJ2-7. CDR1 is SGHKS and CDR2 is YYEKEE in the germline V gene (reference sequence). The CDR3 has 14 amino acids. Here the CDR3 DNA reads TGTGCCAGCAGCACCGGGACGGAGACCTACGAGCAGTACTTC. This sequence encodes CASSTGTETYEQYF.

The V gene is TRBV20-1, the J gene TRBJ2-5; 9 nucleotides match TRBD2. Germline V gene sequence: CDR1 DFQATT, CDR2 SNEGSKA (reference sequence). V lost 6 bases and J lost 11; bases outside the gene matches: 16. This CDR3 is built from 14 residues. The CDR3 nucleotides read TGCAGTGCCACACTAGCGGGCCACTTGGGGGAGCAGTACTTC. Amino acid sequence: CSATLAGHLGEQYF.

This clonotype has a handful of counts. The chain joins TRBV5-1 to TRBJ2-1; TRBD1 or TRBD2 may be the D gene (5 bases each). Germline CDR1 reads SGHRS; CDR2 reads YFSETQ. V was pared by 2 bases and J by 2 bases, with 17 bases between. The CDR3 is made up of 17 amino acids. DNA for the CDR3: TGCGCCAGCAGCTTCTCCCGGGGCTCCACACCCTACAATGAGCAGTTCTTC. The encoded protein is CASSFSRGSTPYNEQFF. The whole variable domain, remainder taken from reference TRBV5-1 and TRBJ2-1, is KAGVTQTPRYLIKTRGQQVTLSCSPISGHRSVSWYQQTPGQGLQFLFEYFSETQRNKGNFPGRFSGRQFSNSRSEMNVSTLELGDSALYLCASSFSRGSTPYNEQFFGPGTRLTVL.

This sequence joins TRBV2 and TRBJ2-1, with D uncertain. The CDR3 covers 14 residues. With 3 bases removed from V and 4 bases from J, the gap between germline ends came to 10 bases. Looked up from germline, CDR1 is SNHLY and CDR2 is FYNNEI. CDR3 residues: CASSDKAGYNEQFF. The CDR3 coding sequence is TGTGCCAGCAGTGATAAGGCAGGTTACAATGAGCAGTTCTTC.

This clonotype was counted only a few times. This sequence joins TRBV11-2 and TRBJ2-7, with D perhaps TRBD2 (6 bases). This CDR3 spans 14 amino acids. The V and J ends lost 4 bases and 3 bases respectively, with 13 bases between them. CDR1 and CDR2 (germline): SGHAT, FQNNGV. CDR3 protein: CASSSRAGSYEQYF. Here the CDR3 DNA reads TGTGCCAGCAGCTCCAGGGCCGGGAGCTACGAGCAGTACTTC. Looking up the rest from reference TRBV11-2 and TRBJ2-7 gives the full variable domain: EAGVAQSPRYKIIEKRQSVAFWCNPISGHATLYWYQQILGQGPKLLIQFQNNGVVDDSQLPKDRFSAERLKGVDSTLKIQPAKLEDSAVYLCASSSRAGSYEQYFGPGTRLTVT.

This clonotype has only a few counts. The CDR3 region is CASSVYSGGAYEQYF. CDR3 nucleotides: TGTGCCAGCAGCGTATACTCCGGGGGGGCCTACGAGCAGTACTTC. The chain has TRBV9 and TRBJ2-5; 8 nucleotides agree with TRBD2. Judging by the DNA end, TRBJ2-7 fits better; the J call may be wrong. The CDR3 consists of 15 residues. Germline loops: CDR1 SGDLS, CDR2 YYNGEE.

This clonotype was observed a handful of times. This chain joins TRBV6-6 and TRBJ2-5; the D call may be TRBD1 or TRBD2 (5 bases each). The CDR3 is 15 amino acids. Per the germline V gene, CDR1 is MNHNY and CDR2 is SVGAGI (reference sequence). Deletions cut 5 bases from V and 1 base from J, with 14 bases between. This CDR3 is CASSHPSGTQETQYF. DNA of the CDR3: TGTGCCAGCAGTCACCCCTCCGGGACCCAAGAGACCCAGTACTTC.

The rearrangement uses TRBV28 and TRBJ2-1; D remains unclear. Germline V CDR1 and CDR2: MDHEN, SYDVKM. This CDR3 is 12 amino acids long. Trimming took 2 bases from V and 8 from J, leaving 7 bases between them. The CDR3 here is CASSLISDEQFF. The CDR3, as DNA: TGTGCCAGCAGTTTAATCTCCGATGAGCAGTTCTTC. Supplemented by reference TRBV28 and TRBJ2-1, the full variable domain reads DVKVTQSSRYLVKRTGEKVFLECVQDMDHENMFWYRQDPGLGLRLIYFSYDVKMKEKGDIPEGYSVSREKKERFSLILESASTNQTSMYLCASSLISDEQFFGPGTRLTVL.

This rearrangement joins TRBV4-1 to TRBJ2-2; maybe TRBD1 (7 bases). The CDR3 sequence is 15 residues long. CDR1 and CDR2 from the germline V gene are MGHRA and YSYEKL. V was shortened by 0 bases and J by 7 bases, with 12 bases between the two germline ends. CDR3 in amino acids: CASSQEAGGFGELFF. CDR3 nucleotides: TGCGCCAGCAGCCAAGAGGCAGGGGGGTTCGGGGAGCTGTTTTTT.

The V call is TRBV7-8, the J call TRBJ2-7; D gene uncertain. Germline V CDR1 and CDR2: SGHVS, FQNEAQ. V lost 5 bases to trimming and J lost 6 bases, with 14 bases between them. The CDR3 is 13 amino acids. CDR3 coding DNA: TGTGCCAGCAGCCCCCCCGGTACCCTCGAGCAGTACTTC. It encodes CASSPPGTLEQYF. Using reference TRBV7-8 and TRBJ2-7 for the parts outside the CDR3, the full variable domain is GAGVSQSPRYKVAKRGQDVALRCDPISGHVSLFWYQQALGQGPEFLTYFQNEAQLDKSGLPSDRFFAERPEGSVSTLKIQRTQQEDSAVYLCASSPPGTLEQYFGPGTRLTVT.

The chain uses TRBV11-3 and TRBJ2-5, with D possibly matching TRBD2 (6 bases). Germline CDR1 and CDR2: SGHNT and YENEEA. V gave up 5 bases and J gave up 11 bases, with 18 bases separating them. The CDR3 totals 13 residues. The CDR3, as DNA: TGTGCCAGCAGCGCGGGGCCCCCTCTCGGGCAGTACTTC. It translates to CASSAGPPLGQYF.